The rows below give T cell receptor beta chains drawn from one sample of a study of beta chain features in type 1 diabetes. Profiling relied on immunoSEQ multiplex PCR, and the TCRdb table lists in-frame clones only, not all of them. The table shows 200,000 to 250,000 clones, with 27% occurring only once. Sequenced input: central memory CD4+ T cells from blood. Source of these receptors: a man under 40 in good health. Each CDR3 is given with its conserved first and last residue. Each record gives: D gene, J gene, V gene, clone size, CDR3 length, CDR3 protein, CDR3 DNA. A D gene is named only where the DNA matches it firmly. Clone size appears in some rows only: once, few, many, or a class for an expanded clone.

D: TRBD1; J: TRBJ2-4; V: TRBV29-1; size: NA; length: 13; CDR3: CSVAGTGYNIQYF; DNA: TGCAGCGTTGCGGGGACAGGATACAACATTCAGTACTTC
D: TRBD2; J: TRBJ2-1; V: TRBV11-3; size: NA; length: 16; CDR3: CASSLRGSGRRNEQFF; DNA: TGTGCCAGCAGCTTACGAGGCAGCGGGAGAAGAAATGAGCAGTTCTTC
D: TRBD1; J: TRBJ1-2; V: TRBV27; size: NA; length: 14; CDR3: CASSLGQGLTGYTF; DNA: TGTGCCAGCAGTCTGGGACAGGGACTAACTGGCTACACCTTC
D: TRBD1; J: TRBJ1-5; V: TRBV10-3; size: few; length: 13; CDR3: CAIRTGDNQPQHF; DNA: TGTGCCATCAGGACAGGGGACAATCAGCCCCAGCATTTT
D: NA; J: TRBJ2-5; V: TRBV10-3; size: many; length: 13; CDR3: CAISAGTGETQYF; DNA: TGTGCCATCAGTGCAGGGACTGGAGAGACCCAGTACTTC
D: NA; J: TRBJ2-2; V: TRBV30; size: NA; length: 14; CDR3: CAQTGFANTGELFF; DNA: TGTGCCCAGACAGGCTTTGCCAACACCGGGGAGCTGTTTTTT
D: NA; J: TRBJ2-2; V: TRBV19; size: NA; length: 14; CDR3: CASLKHPNTGELFF; DNA: TGTGCCAGTTTGAAACATCCGAACACCGGGGAGCTGTTTTTT
D: TRBD2; J: TRBJ2-1; V: TRBV7-2; size: NA; length: 16; CDR3: CASSLRGLAGGGEQFF; DNA: TGTGCCAGCAGCCTCCGGGGACTAGCGGGGGGAGGTGAGCAGTTCTTC
D: TRBD2; J: TRBJ2-5; V: TRBV30; size: NA; length: 16; CDR3: CAWSVKGSGGLETQYF; DNA: TGTGCCTGGAGTGTAAAGGGGAGCGGGGGTCTGGAGACCCAGTACTTC
D: NA; J: TRBJ2-7; V: TRBV10-2; size: few; length: 14; CDR3: CASSEQDSSYEQYF; DNA: TGCGCCAGCAGTGAGCAGGACAGCTCCTACGAGCAGTACTTC
D: NA; J: TRBJ2-5; V: TRBV2; size: NA; length: 16; CDR3: CASSRAHGDRQETQYF; DNA: TGTGCCAGCAGTCGTGCACACGGGGATCGCCAAGAGACCCAGTACTTC
D: NA; J: TRBJ2-3; V: TRBV7-9; size: NA; length: 9; CDR3: CASSRDEYF; DNA: TGTGCCAGCAGCCGAGATGAGTATTTT
D: NA; J: TRBJ1-1; V: TRBV30; size: NA; length: 13; CDR3: CAWSVRKNTEAFF; DNA: TGTGCCTGGAGTGTACGGAAGAACACTGAAGCTTTCTTT
D: NA; J: TRBJ2-1; V: TRBV6-5; size: NA; length: 13; CDR3: CASSYSHWNEQFF; DNA: TGTGCCAGCAGTTACTCTCACTGGAATGAGCAGTTCTTC
D: NA; J: TRBJ2-7; V: TRBV4-1; size: NA; length: 14; CDR3: CASSPGGPTYEQYF; DNA: TGCGCCAGCAGCCCCGGGGGACCTACCTACGAGCAGTACTTC
D: NA; J: TRBJ2-1; V: TRBV30; size: NA; length: 13; CDR3: CAWSPSLRNEQFF; DNA: TGTGCCTGGAGTCCCTCTCTACGGAATGAGCAGTTCTTC
D: TRBD1; J: TRBJ2-1; V: TRBV4-3; size: few; length: 14; CDR3: CASSQPGQGNEQFF; DNA: TGCGCCAGCAGCCAGCCGGGACAGGGAAATGAGCAGTTCTTC
D: NA; J: TRBJ2-1; V: TRBV9; size: NA; length: 16; CDR3: CASSSRGDLAYNEQFF; DNA: TGTGCCAGCAGCTCGAGGGGGGACCTAGCCTACAATGAGCAGTTCTTC
D: NA; J: TRBJ2-6; V: TRBV18; size: NA; length: 13; CDR3: CASSPPGANVLTF; DNA: TGTGCCAGCTCACCACCTGGGGCCAACGTCCTGACTTTC
D: TRBD2; J: TRBJ2-5; V: TRBV20-1; size: NA; length: 11; CDR3: CSARTSSAQYF; DNA: TGCAGTGCAAGGACTAGTTCCGCCCAGTACTTC
D: NA; J: TRBJ1-1; V: TRBV28; size: few; length: 11; CDR3: CASSLGEYAFF; DNA: TGTGCCAGCAGTTTGGGTGAATACGCTTTCTTT
D: TRBD1; J: TRBJ2-2; V: TRBV7-2; size: NA; length: 18; CDR3: CASSLEGGGTGGPGELFF; DNA: TGTGCCAGCAGCTTAGAGGGTGGCGGGACAGGAGGCCCGGGGGAGCTGTTTTTT
D: NA; J: TRBJ2-5; V: TRBV15; size: NA; length: 14; CDR3: CATSRAGFQETQYF; DNA: TGTGCCACCAGCAGAGCGGGGTTCCAAGAGACCCAGTACTTC
D: TRBD2; J: TRBJ2-7; V: TRBV6-1; size: NA; length: 13; CDR3: CASSERTSYEQYF; DNA: TGTGCCAGCAGTGAACGGACTAGCTACGAGCAGTACTTC
D: NA; J: TRBJ2-3; V: TRBV11-2; size: NA; length: 14; CDR3: CASSPPGAGDTQYF; DNA: TGTGCCAGCAGCCCCCCAGGGGCAGGAGATACGCAGTATTTT
D: NA; J: TRBJ2-7; V: TRBV25-1; size: NA; length: 12; CDR3: CASSESTTEQYF; DNA: TGTGCCAGCAGTGAATCCACTACGGAGCAGTACTTC
D: NA; J: TRBJ1-2; V: TRBV18; size: few; length: 13; CDR3: CASTRDTNYGYTF; DNA: TGTGCCAGCACCCGGGACACCAACTATGGCTACACCTTC